This T cell receptor (beta chain) was found in a study of blood T cell repertoires in COVID-19. Source study methods: Estimates of nucleated cell counts were drawn from the amplification of reference gene primers. Libraries were prepared by immunoSEQ multiplex PCR; TCRdb keeps only in-frame clonotypes and omits some of them. V and J calls and clone size are given by that table; D and trimming were obtained from the DNA. The sample consists of about 370,000 clones, approximately 87% of them appearing once. CDR1 is SGHNT and CDR2 is YENEEA in the germline V gene. V lost 5 bases and J lost 12, with 19 bases in between. The length of the CDR3 is 13 residues.

What was sequenced was peripheral blood. The chain employs TRBV11-3 and TRBJ1-1; tentative D call: TRBD1 (5 bases). The receptor comes from a woman aged 25-40 years with COVID-19, enrolled during active disease. This CDR3 reads CASSPGTGTRSFF. CDR3 DNA: TGTGCCAGCAGCCCAGGGACTGGCACAAGATCTTTCTTT.